This T cell receptor beta chain derives from a study of T cell repertoires in cytomegalovirus infection. Study results and limitations: Clonotype analysis showed dominance of the ex vivo response by HLA-C-restricted CMV-specific TCR beta clonotypes.

With regard to this clonotype: Its target is unknown.

The CDR3 contains 13 residues. Germline values: CDR1 MGHRA, CDR2 YSYEKL. V gave up 8 bases and J gave up 1 base; unmatched junction bases: 3. TCRdb called the reads again in MiXCR, with one record for every CDR3 protein. The sample has hundreds of thousands of distinct CDR3 sequences; more than 40% are singletons. The source of this sequence is a human donor in good health (CMV status not recorded). Some clones in this sample may be carry-over from other donors' samples. The genes are TRBV4-1 and TRBJ2-5; 8 bases agree with TRBD2. Sequenced material: cultured PBMCs, taken from culture after CMV antigen stimulation. CDR3 residues: CASRGLAQETQYF. Written as DNA, the CDR3 is TGCGCCAGCCGCGGACTAGCCCAAGAGACCCAGTACTTC.